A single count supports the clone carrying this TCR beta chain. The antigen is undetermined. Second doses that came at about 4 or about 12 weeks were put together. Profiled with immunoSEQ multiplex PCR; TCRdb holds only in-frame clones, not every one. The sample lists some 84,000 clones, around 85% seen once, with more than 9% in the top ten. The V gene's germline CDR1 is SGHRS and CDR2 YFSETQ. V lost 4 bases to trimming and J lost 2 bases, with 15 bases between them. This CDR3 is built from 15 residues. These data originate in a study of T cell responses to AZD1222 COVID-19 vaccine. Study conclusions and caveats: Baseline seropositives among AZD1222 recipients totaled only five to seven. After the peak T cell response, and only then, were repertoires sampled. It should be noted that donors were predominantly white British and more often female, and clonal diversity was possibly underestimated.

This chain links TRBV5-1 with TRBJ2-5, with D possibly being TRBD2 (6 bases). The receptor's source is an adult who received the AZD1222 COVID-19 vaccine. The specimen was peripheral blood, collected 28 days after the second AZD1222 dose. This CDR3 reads CASSAGPSEQETQYF. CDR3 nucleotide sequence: TGCGCCAGCAGCGCGGGACCGTCAGAACAAGAGACCCAGTACTTC.